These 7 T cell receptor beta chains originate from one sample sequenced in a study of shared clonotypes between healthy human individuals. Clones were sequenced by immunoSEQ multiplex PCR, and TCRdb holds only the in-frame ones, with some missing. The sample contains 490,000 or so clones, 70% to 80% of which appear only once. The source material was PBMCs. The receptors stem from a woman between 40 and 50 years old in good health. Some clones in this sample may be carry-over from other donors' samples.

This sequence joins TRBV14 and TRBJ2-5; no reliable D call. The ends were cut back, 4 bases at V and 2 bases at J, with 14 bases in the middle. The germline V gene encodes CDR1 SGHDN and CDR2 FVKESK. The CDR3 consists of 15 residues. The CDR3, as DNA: TGTGCCAGCAGCCCTAGTACCAGGTTTCAAGAGACCCAGTACTTC. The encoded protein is CASSPSTRFQETQYF.

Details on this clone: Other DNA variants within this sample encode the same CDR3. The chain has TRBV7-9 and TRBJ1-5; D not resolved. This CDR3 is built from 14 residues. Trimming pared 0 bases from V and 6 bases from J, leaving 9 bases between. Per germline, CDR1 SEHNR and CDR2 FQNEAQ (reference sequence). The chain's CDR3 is CASSLAGGGQPQHF. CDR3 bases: TGTGCCAGCAGCTTAGCGGGCGGAGGTCAGCCCCAGCATTTT.

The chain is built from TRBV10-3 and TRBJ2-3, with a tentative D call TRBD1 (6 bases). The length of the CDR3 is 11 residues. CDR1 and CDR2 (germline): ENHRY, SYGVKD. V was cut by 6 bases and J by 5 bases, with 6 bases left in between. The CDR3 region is CAIRGGDTQYF. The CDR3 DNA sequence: TGTGCCATCAGAGGGGGAGATACGCAGTATTTT.

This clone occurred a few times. The DNA of the CDR3 is TGTGCCATCAGTGATCGGACAGGGGCGGCAGATACGCAGTATTTT. Translation: CAISDRTGAADTQYF. V usage is TRBV10-3 and J usage is TRBJ2-3; 9 nucleotides match TRBD1. The J segment lost 4 bases and the V segment lost 3 bases, leaving 5 bases of the junction unmatched. This CDR3 region has 15 residues. Looked up from germline, CDR1 is ENHRY and CDR2 is SYGVKD.

In DNA form, the CDR3 reads TGTGCCAGCAGCCCTCGGCAAGCGGGGTTGAGCTCTGGGGCCAACGTCCTGACTTTC. It codes for CASSPRQAGLSSGANVLTF. The chain is built from TRBV9 and TRBJ2-6; 7 nucleotides agree with TRBD2. The CDR3 spans 19 residues. V shed 4 bases, J shed 0 bases, and the junction held 13 bases outside the gene matches. CDR1 SGDLS and CDR2 YYNGEE come from the germline V gene. Full variable domain (missing parts from reference TRBV9 and TRBJ2-6): DSGVTQTPKHLITATGQRVTLRCSPRSGDLSVYWYQQSLDQGLQFLIQYYNGEERAKGNILERFSAQQFPDLHSELNLSSLELGDSALYFCASSPRQAGLSSGANVLTFGAGSRLTVL.

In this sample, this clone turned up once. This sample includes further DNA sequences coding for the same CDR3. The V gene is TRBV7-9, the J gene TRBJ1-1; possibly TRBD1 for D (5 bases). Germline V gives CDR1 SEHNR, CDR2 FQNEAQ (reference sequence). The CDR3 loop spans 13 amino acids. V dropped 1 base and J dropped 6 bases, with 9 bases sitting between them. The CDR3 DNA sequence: TGTGCCAGCAGCTTAGTTGGGGGTGCTGAAGCTTTCTTT. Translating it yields CASSLVGGAEAFF.

As DNA, the CDR3 is TGTGCCTGGAGTAAGTCGTTAGCCAAAAACATTCAGTACTTC. It translates to CAWSKSLAKNIQYF. The J gene is TRBJ2-4, the V gene TRBV30; D gene ambiguous. Germline assignment: CDR1 GTSNPN and CDR2 SVGIG (reference sequence). CDR3 length equals 14 residues. The V and J ends lost 2 bases and 0 bases respectively, with 8 bases between them. Variable domain in full (rest from reference TRBV30 and TRBJ2-4): SQTIHQWPATLVQPVGSPLSLECTVEGTSNPNLYWYRQAAGRGLQLLFYSVGIGQISSEVPQNLSASRPQDRQFILSSKKLLLSDSGFYLCAWSKSLAKNIQYFGAGTRLSVL.